The 14 T cell receptor beta chains below were found in one sample sequenced in a study of OX40 agonist ivuxolimab in advanced cancers. The protocol was immunoSEQ multiplex PCR, while the TCRdb copy is restricted to in-frame clones and leaves out a portion. This sample has about 85,000 clones, with around 86% found just once. Sequenced material: CD4+ or CD8+ T cells sorted from blood, taken in a trial of the OX40 agonist ivuxolimab. Receptors originate from an adult with an advanced solid tumor such as melanoma, head and neck, liver or kidney cancer.

This chain links TRBV28 with TRBJ2-1; 10 bases fit TRBD2. Germline CDR1 is MDHEN and CDR2 is SYDVKM. The CDR3 is 16 residues long. V lost 5 bases and J lost 8; bases outside the gene matches: 12. The CDR3, as DNA: TGTGCCAGCAGTCCCGCCGGAACTAGCGGGGACGATGAGCAGTTCTTC. Protein sequence: CASSPAGTSGDDEQFF.

The chain joins TRBV5-1 to TRBJ1-4, with TRBD1 matching over 7 bases. CDR3 length: 15 amino acids. J lost 4 bases, V lost 3 bases, and 6 bases had no gene match. The germline gives CDR1 SGHRS, CDR2 YFSETQ. For the CDR3, the DNA is TGCGCCAGCAGCTCACAGGGACAGCTTAATGAAAAACTGTTTTTT. It codes for CASSSQGQLNEKLFF.

V usage is TRBV5-4 and J usage is TRBJ2-1; D ambiguous. The germline V gene has CDR1 SGHNT and CDR2 YYREEE (reference sequence). Trimming removed 4 bases from V and 5 bases from J, with 13 bases in between. This CDR3 is built from 14 residues. The CDR3 DNA reads TGTGCCAGCAGCGACCGGGCCCATCACAATGAGCAGTTCTTC. It translates to CASSDRAHHNEQFF.

V usage is TRBV30 and J usage is TRBJ1-1, with a weak D call TRBD1 (5 bases). CDR3 length equals 12 residues. V lost 5 bases and J 1 base, leaving 8 bases between the germline ends. Germline CDR1 GTSNPN, CDR2 SVGIG (reference sequence). The CDR3 spells CAWAGQNTEAFF. The CDR3 coding sequence is TGTGCCTGGGCAGGACAGAACACTGAAGCTTTCTTT.

The chain employs TRBV7-9 and TRBJ2-3; D is possibly TRBD1 or TRBD2 (6 bases each). CDR1 is SEHNR, CDR2 FQNEAQ, per germline (reference sequence). The V end lost 2 bases, the J end lost 5 bases, and 26 bases lay between the germline ends. The CDR3 length is 19 residues. CDR3 loop: CASSLTQRGPGKQGDTQYF. DNA for the CDR3: TGTGCCAGCAGCTTAACCCAACGGGGGCCCGGCAAGCAGGGAGATACGCAGTATTTT.

This rearrangement joins TRBV4-1 to TRBJ2-3; D unclear. The CDR3 extends over 15 amino acids. Germline V CDR1 and CDR2: MGHRA, YSYEKL. Trimming stripped 1 base from V and 3 bases from J, with 11 bases between. The CDR3 loop is CASSQVGLSTDTQYF. CDR3 sequence (DNA): TGCGCCAGCAGCCAAGTTGGGTTGTCGACAGATACGCAGTATTTT.

The CDR3 region has the DNA TGTGCCAGCAGATGGGCGGCGGGGGGCGAACAGCCCCAGCATTTT. This translates into CASRWAAGGEQPQHF. V gene TRBV6-1 combines with J gene TRBJ1-5; tentative D call: TRBD1 (6 bases). This CDR3 is built from 15 residues. Per germline, CDR1 MNHNS and CDR2 SASEGT. Trimming removed 6 bases at V and 7 bases at J, with 19 bases between.

In DNA form, the CDR3 reads TGCGCCAGCAGCGGGGGTGTAGTACAACAGGGAAGGGATTCACCCCTCCACTTT. Its translation: CASSGGVVQQGRDSPLHF. The chain carries TRBV5-1 and TRBJ1-6, with D perhaps matching TRBD1 (6 bases). Trimming cost V 4 bases and J 8 bases, with 25 bases left between them. Per the germline V gene, CDR1 is SGHRS and CDR2 is YFSETQ. The CDR3 runs to 18 residues.

The CDR3 spells CASSYETEAFF. In nucleotides, the CDR3 is TGTGCCAGCAGTTACGAGACTGAAGCTTTCTTT. V is TRBV6-1 and J is TRBJ1-1; D remains unclear. Germline loops: CDR1 MNHNS, CDR2 SASEGT. The CDR3 length is 11 residues. With 5 bases removed from V and 5 bases from J, the gap between germline ends came to 6 bases.

The chain employs TRBV5-1 and TRBJ1-1, with 7 bases identical to TRBD1. V trimming: 3 bases; J trimming: 2 bases; junction bases outside the gene matches: 4. Germline V CDR1 and CDR2: SGHRS, YFSETQ. There are 14 residues in the CDR3. CDR3 in DNA: TGCGCCAGCAGCTCCCACAGGGGAAACACTGAAGCTTTCTTT. Its protein is CASSSHRGNTEAFF. The whole variable domain, filled in from reference TRBV5-1 and TRBJ1-1, reads KAGVTQTPRYLIKTRGQQVTLSCSPISGHRSVSWYQQTPGQGLQFLFEYFSETQRNKGNFPGRFSGRQFSNSRSEMNVSTLELGDSALYLCASSSHRGNTEAFFGQGTRLTVV.

The rearrangement joins TRBV10-3 to TRBJ2-5; possibly TRBD2 for D (6 bases). CDR1 is ENHRY, CDR2 SYGVKD, per germline. CDR3 length: 13 residues. V lost 5 bases and J lost 1, with 8 bases in between. As DNA, the CDR3 is TGTGCCATCAGTCCGACTAGCCAAGAGACCCAGTACTTC. Protein product: CAISPTSQETQYF.

CDR3 region: CASSFPPSYEQYF. CDR3 DNA: TGTGCCAGCAGTTTCCCTCCCTCCTACGAGCAGTACTTC. The chain carries TRBV28 and TRBJ2-7; D is undetermined. Between the trimmed V and J ends, which lost 3 bases and 0 bases, there was a span of 6 bases. Germline lookup yields CDR1 MDHEN and CDR2 SYDVKM. The CDR3 runs to 13 residues.

The chain carries TRBV19 and TRBJ1-5; D is unresolved. The germline V gene has CDR1 LNHDA and CDR2 SQIVND (reference sequence). V lost 3 bases and J lost 5, with 14 bases in between. This CDR3 region has 15 residues. The CDR3 nucleotides are TGTGCCAGTAGTATCCCAAATCGGCCCTATCAGCCCCAGCATTTT. This encodes CASSIPNRPYQPQHF.

The J gene is TRBJ1-2, the V gene TRBV30; 8 nucleotides line up with TRBD1. This CDR3 contains 13 residues. V shed 5 bases and J 5 bases; nucleotides not matched to a gene: 7. Germline assignment: CDR1 GTSNPN and CDR2 SVGIG (reference sequence). The CDR3 DNA reads TGTGCCTGGGCGACAGGGGCTTTTTATGGCTACACCTTC. Protein product: CAWATGAFYGYTF.